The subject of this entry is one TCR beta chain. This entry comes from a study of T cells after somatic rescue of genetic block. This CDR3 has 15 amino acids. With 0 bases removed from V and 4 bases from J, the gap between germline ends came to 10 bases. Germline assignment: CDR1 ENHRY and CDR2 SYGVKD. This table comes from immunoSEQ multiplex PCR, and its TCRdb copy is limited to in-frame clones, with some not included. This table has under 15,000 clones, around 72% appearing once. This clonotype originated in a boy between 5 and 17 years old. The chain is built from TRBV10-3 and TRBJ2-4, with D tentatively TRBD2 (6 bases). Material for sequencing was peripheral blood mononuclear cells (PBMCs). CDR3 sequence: CAISESAGGKNIQYF. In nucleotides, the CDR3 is TGTGCCATCAGTGAGTCGGCAGGAGGGAAAAACATTCAGTACTTC.